This T cell receptor (beta chain) is from a study of vaccination effects on CD4 cells after COVID-19. The repertoire was sequenced with immunoSEQ multiplex PCR; TCRdb's copy has only in-frame clones and lacks some. The sample has some 30,000 clones, 75% to 90% seen once; the top ten hold 5.8%. Under the ViraFEST assay, PBMC were stimulated with viral peptide pools so that antigen-specific CD4+ T cells expanded. Sequencing was performed afterwards. CD4+ T cell isolation took place after 10 days of culture. Participants each got two BNT162b2 or mRNA-1273 vaccine doses. Comment on this clone: Its antigen is not known.

V lost 8 bases and J 11 bases, leaving 15 bases between the germline ends. The CDR3 is made up of 11 amino acids. Sample: CD4+ T cells from PBMCs cultured with SARS-CoV-2 spike peptides, taken after COVID-19 vaccination. The clonotype originates from a human donor who received a COVID-19 vaccine. Some clones in this sample may be carry-over from other donors' samples. The chain joins TRBV12-3 or TRBV12-4 to TRBJ1-1; a weak D match, TRBD1 (6 bases). CDR3 amino acids: CASYLNRDAFF. CDR3 DNA sequence: TGTGCCAGCTACCTAAACAGGGATGCTTTCTTT.